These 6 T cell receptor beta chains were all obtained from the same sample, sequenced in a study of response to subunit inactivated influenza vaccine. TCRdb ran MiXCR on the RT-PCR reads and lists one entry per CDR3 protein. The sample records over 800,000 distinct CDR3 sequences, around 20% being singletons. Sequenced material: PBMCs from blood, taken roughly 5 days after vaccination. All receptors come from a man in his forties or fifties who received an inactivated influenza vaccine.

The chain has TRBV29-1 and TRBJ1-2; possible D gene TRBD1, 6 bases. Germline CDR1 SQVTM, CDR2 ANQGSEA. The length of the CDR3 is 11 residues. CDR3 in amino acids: CGARGQFGYTF. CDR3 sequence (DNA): TGCGGCGCCCGAGGACAGTTCGGCTACACCTTC.

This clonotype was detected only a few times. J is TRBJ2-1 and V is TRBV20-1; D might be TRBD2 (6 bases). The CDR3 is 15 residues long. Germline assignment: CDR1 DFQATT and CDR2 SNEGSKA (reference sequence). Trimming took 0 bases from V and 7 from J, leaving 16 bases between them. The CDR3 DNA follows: TGCAGTGCTAGAGATGTGAGCGGGCTTCGGAATGAGCAGTTCTTC. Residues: CSARDVSGLRNEQFF.

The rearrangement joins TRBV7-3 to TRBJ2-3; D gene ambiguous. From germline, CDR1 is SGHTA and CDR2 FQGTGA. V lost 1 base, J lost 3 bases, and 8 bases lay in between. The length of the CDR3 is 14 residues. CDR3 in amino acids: CASSLNPGTDTQYF. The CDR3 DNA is TGTGCCAGCAGCTTAAACCCAGGTACAGATACGCAGTATTTT.

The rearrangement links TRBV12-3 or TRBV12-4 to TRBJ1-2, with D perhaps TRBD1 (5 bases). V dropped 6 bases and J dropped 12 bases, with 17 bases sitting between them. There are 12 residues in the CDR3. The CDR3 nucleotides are TGTGCCAGCAGACCCCCGACAGAGAAGGACACCTTC. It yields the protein CASRPPTEKDTF.

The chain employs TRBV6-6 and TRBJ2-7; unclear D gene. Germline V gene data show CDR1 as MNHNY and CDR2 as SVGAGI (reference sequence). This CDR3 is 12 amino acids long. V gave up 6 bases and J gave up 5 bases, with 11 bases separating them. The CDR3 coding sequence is TGTGCCAGCAGCCCTTTTGAGGACGAGCAGTACTTC. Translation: CASSPFEDEQYF.

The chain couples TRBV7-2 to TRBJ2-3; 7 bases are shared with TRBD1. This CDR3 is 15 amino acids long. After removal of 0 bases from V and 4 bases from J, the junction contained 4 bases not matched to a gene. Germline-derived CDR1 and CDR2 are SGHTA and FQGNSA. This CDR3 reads CASSLATTGPDTQYF. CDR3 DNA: TGTGCCAGCAGCTTAGCGACGACAGGGCCAGATACGCAGTATTTT.